This TCR beta chain comes out of a study of blood T cell repertoires in COVID-19. Study as a whole: Some COVID-19 samples were acute and others convalescent; all came from the United States, Italy and Spain. In each case, the material was cDNA or gDNA derived from T cells, B-cell-depleted T cells, or PBMCs.

This clone occurred a few times. V lost 6 bases and J lost 4; bases outside the gene matches: 8. Germline CDR1 reads WSHSY; CDR2 reads SAAADI. There are 15 residues in the CDR3. Authors' methods: Amplifying reference gene primers gave estimates of nucleated cell counts. The assay was immunoSEQ multiplex PCR, and TCRdb's table has in-frame clones only and misses some. That table gives V, J and clone size, and the DNA gave D and trimming. The sample has around 250,000 clones; about 86% are singletons. The chain links TRBV10-2 to TRBJ2-7; 11 nucleotides match TRBD2. The sequence came from a man between 60 and 75 years old with acute or convalescent COVID-19. The sequencing sample was made of peripheral blood. CDR3 region: CASSYPGLAVYEQYF. The CDR3 DNA sequence: TGCGCCAGCAGCTACCCGGGACTAGCGGTGTACGAGCAGTACTTC.